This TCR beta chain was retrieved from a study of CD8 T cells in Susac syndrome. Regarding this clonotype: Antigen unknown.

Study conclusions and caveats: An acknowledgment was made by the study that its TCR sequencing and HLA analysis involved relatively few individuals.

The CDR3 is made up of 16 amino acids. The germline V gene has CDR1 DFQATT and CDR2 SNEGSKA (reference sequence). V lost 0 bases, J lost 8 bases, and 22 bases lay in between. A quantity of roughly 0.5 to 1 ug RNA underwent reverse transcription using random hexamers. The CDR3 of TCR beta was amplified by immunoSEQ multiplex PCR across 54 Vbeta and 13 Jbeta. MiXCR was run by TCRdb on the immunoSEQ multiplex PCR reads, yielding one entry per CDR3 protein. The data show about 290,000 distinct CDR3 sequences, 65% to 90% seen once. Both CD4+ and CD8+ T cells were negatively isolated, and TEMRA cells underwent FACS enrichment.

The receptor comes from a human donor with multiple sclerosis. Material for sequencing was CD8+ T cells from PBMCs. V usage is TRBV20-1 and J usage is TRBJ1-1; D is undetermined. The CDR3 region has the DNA TGCAGTGCTAGAGATAAAGAGAGGAGCGGGAGGTCGGAAGCTTTCTTT. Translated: CSARDKERSGRSEAFF.